Presented here are 20 T cell receptor beta chains from one specimen sequenced in a study of shared clonotypes between healthy human individuals (dated by TCRdb to 2018 to 2020). Receptors were amplified or captured by the immunoSEQ multiplex PCR assay. TCRdb obtained this table from immuneACCESS and retained in-frame rearrangements with V and J assigned. These tables miss some clones; where compared with another copy, unresolved V genes account for less than half of the shortfall, and the remainder is unexplained. The table for this sample lists 1,400,000 or so clones; approximately 98.5% of them were counted only once. Of the sample, about 0.34% falls within the top ten clones. Sequenced material: naive CD4+ T cells sorted from blood. Reading the label with the study, this specimen's cell subset or site is: CD45RA+ positively selected. Receptors originate from a man aged 25-45 years in good health.

The chain has TRBV27 and TRBJ2-6, with TRBD2 matching 9 bases. V shed 5 bases and J 1 base; nucleotides not matched to a gene: 9. CDR1 and CDR2 from the germline V gene are MNHEY and SMNVEV (reference sequence). The CDR3 is 18 residues long. CDR3 sequence: CASSVSSGTGSGANVLTF. As DNA, the CDR3 is TGTGCCAGCAGTGTCTCTAGCGGGACCGGGTCTGGGGCCAACGTCCTGACTTTC.

The chain employs TRBV19 and TRBJ2-1; 12 bases line up with TRBD2. Germline CDR1 reads LNHDA; CDR2 reads SQIVND (reference sequence). V trimming: 6 bases; J trimming: 7 bases; junction bases outside the gene matches: 4. The length of the CDR3 is 14 residues. This CDR3 reads CASRTSGSLNEQFF. The CDR3 nucleotides read TGTGCCAGTAGGACTAGCGGGAGCTTGAATGAGCAGTTCTTC.

The V and J genes are TRBV5-1 and TRBJ1-2, with D possibly matching TRBD1 (6 bases). This CDR3 contains 16 residues. The V gene lost 1 base and the J gene lost 4 bases, with 17 bases spanning the gap. Germline CDR1 is SGHRS and CDR2 is YFSETQ. The CDR3 coding sequence is TGCGCCAGCAGCTTGAACAGGGCACCATTAGGCTATGGCTACACCTTC. Translating it yields CASSLNRAPLGYGYTF.

This chain connects TRBV5-1 to TRBJ2-5, with D perhaps matching TRBD1 or TRBD2 (5 bases each). From germline, CDR1 is SGHRS and CDR2 YFSETQ. Trimming cost V 8 bases and J 5 bases, with 16 bases left between them. The CDR3 runs 13 residues. The CDR3 DNA is TGCGCCAGTGCCGAGGGGTTTGCGGAGACCCAGTACTTC. Translated, it gives CASAEGFAETQYF.

The V gene is TRBV15, the J gene TRBJ1-2, with 11 bases matching TRBD1. Germline CDR1 reads LNHNV; CDR2 reads YYDKDF (reference sequence). The ends lost 5 bases at V and 7 bases at J; junction bases unmatched: 12. The CDR3 is made up of 16 amino acids. The CDR3 nucleotides are TGTGCCACCAGCCCGGACAGGGGGCGCGCGGGCCTTGGCTACACCTTC. It is translated as CATSPDRGRAGLGYTF.

The V gene is TRBV18, the J gene TRBJ2-2; D tentatively fits TRBD1 or TRBD2 (6 bases each). Germline V gene lookup returns CDR1 KGHSH and CDR2 LQKENI. The CDR3 is 15 amino acids. Trimming left V 5 bases short and J 1 base short, with 11 bases between. The CDR3 loop reads CASSRGDLNTGELFF. Here the CDR3 DNA reads TGTGCCAGCTCAAGGGGGGACTTGAACACCGGGGAGCTGTTTTTT.

This chain uses TRBV28 with TRBJ2-5; weak D call: TRBD2 (6 bases). The CDR3 runs to 13 residues. V gave up 8 bases and J gave up 0 bases, with 10 bases separating them. Germline CDR1 reads MDHEN; CDR2 reads SYDVKM. The CDR3 region is CASLREYQETQYF. The DNA of the CDR3 is TGTGCCAGCCTACGGGAGTACCAAGAGACCCAGTACTTC. The whole variable domain, remainder taken from reference TRBV28 and TRBJ2-5, is DVKVTQSSRYLVKRTGEKVFLECVQDMDHENMFWYRQDPGLGLRLIYFSYDVKMKEKGDIPEGYSVSREKKERFSLILESASTNQTSMYLCASLREYQETQYFGPGTRLLVL.

About this clone itself: At one end the junction does not follow the germline gene, possibly because of a read error. This chain links TRBV7-7 with TRBJ2-5; 8 bases match TRBD1. The V gene's germline CDR1 is SSHAT and CDR2 FNYEAQ (reference sequence). The CDR3 has 15 amino acids. The DNA for the CDR3 is TGTGCTAGCAGCTCCGACAGGGGTTGGGGGGAGACCCAGTACTTC. It codes for CASSSDRGWGETQYF.

Note on this clone: This same CDR3 is encoded by further DNA sequences in the sample. In nucleotides, the CDR3 is TGTGCCAGCAGCTTAGTAAGCGGGAGCTCCTACAATGAGCAGTTCTTC. This encodes CASSLVSGSSYNEQFF. The chain couples TRBV7-2 to TRBJ2-1; TRBD2 aligns across 8 bases. V shed 1 base and J 0 bases; nucleotides not matched to a gene: 2. CDR3 size: 16 residues. Germline-derived CDR1 and CDR2 are SGHTA and FQGNSA. The full variable domain, with the rest looked up from reference TRBV7-2 and TRBJ2-1, is GAGVSQSPSNKVTEKGKDVELRCDPISGHTALYWYRQSLGQGLEFLIYFQGNSAPDKSGLPSDRFSAERTGGSVSTLTIQRTQQEDSAVYLCASSLVSGSSYNEQFFGPGTRLTVL.

This rearrangement joins TRBV9 to TRBJ2-2; TRBD1 is a possible D gene (6 bases). V dropped 6 bases and J dropped 4 bases, with 19 bases sitting between them. Germline CDR1 is SGDLS and CDR2 is YYNGEE. The CDR3 loop spans 16 amino acids. The DNA for the CDR3 is TGTGCCAGCACCAGGGGTGGGCAGGGGACCACCGGGGAGCTGTTTTTT. This translates into CASTRGGQGTTGELFF.

The chain combines TRBV30 with TRBJ2-7; perhaps TRBD2 as D (6 bases). V lost 4 bases, J lost 2 bases, and 15 bases lay in between. The germline V gene has CDR1 GTSNPN and CDR2 SVGIG (reference sequence). This CDR3 has 14 amino acids. The chain's CDR3 is CAWKNTGTPYEQYF. Here the CDR3 DNA reads TGTGCCTGGAAAAATACCGGGACTCCCTACGAGCAGTACTTC.

V is TRBV7-9 and J is TRBJ2-3; D is possibly TRBD2 (5 bases). Trimming stripped 3 bases from V and 1 base from J, with 11 bases between. The germline V gene encodes CDR1 SEHNR and CDR2 FQNEAQ (reference sequence). The CDR3 is 15 amino acids. The chain's CDR3 is CASSLRRLGTDTQYF. DNA of the CDR3: TGTGCCAGCAGCTTGAGGAGGTTGGGCACAGATACGCAGTATTTT.

This chain joins TRBV29-1 and TRBJ1-4; tentative D call: TRBD1 (6 bases). CDR1 is SQVTM, CDR2 ANQGSEA, per germline. With 7 bases removed from V and 7 bases from J, the gap between germline ends came to 16 bases. This CDR3 comprises 13 residues. The CDR3 sequence: CSGGLGGGEKLFF. DNA for the CDR3: TGCAGCGGGGGCTTAGGGGGAGGTGAAAAACTGTTTTTT.

V and J are TRBV7-7 and TRBJ2-1, with D perhaps matching TRBD2 (6 bases). Germline values: CDR1 SSHAT, CDR2 FNYEAQ (reference sequence). The CDR3 extends over 13 amino acids. V was cut by 5 bases and J by 9 bases, with 14 bases left in between. CDR3 bases: TGTGCCAGCAGCCCTAGACTAGTGGGTGAGCAGTTCTTC. Residues: CASSPRLVGEQFF.

This clone was observed once. The chain combines TRBV7-2 with TRBJ2-7; 8 nucleotides match TRBD2. J lost 2 bases, V lost 5 bases, and 5 bases had no gene match. The germline CDR1 and CDR2 sequences are SGHTA and FQGNSA. The CDR3 contains 14 residues. This chain's CDR3 is CASSPGGYAYEQYF. The CDR3 DNA follows: TGTGCCAGCAGCCCGGGAGGGTACGCCTACGAGCAGTACTTC.

This chain joins TRBV7-9 and TRBJ2-1; D may correspond to TRBD1 or TRBD2 (7 bases each). This CDR3 is 16 amino acids long. The V end was cut by 2 bases, the J end by 0 bases, with 11 bases between. Looked up from germline, CDR1 is SEHNR and CDR2 is FQNEAQ (reference sequence). CDR3: CASSLTGEGSYNEQFF. The CDR3 DNA reads as TGTGCCAGCAGCTTAACAGGGGAGGGCTCCTACAATGAGCAGTTCTTC.

In this sample, this clone turned up once. The rearrangement joins TRBV7-9 to TRBJ1-1; D is uncertain. Germline V CDR1 and CDR2: SEHNR, FQNEAQ (reference sequence). This CDR3 region has 15 residues. V dropped 5 bases and J dropped 0 bases, with 13 bases sitting between them. The CDR3 region has the DNA TGTGCCAGCAGCGCCTATGATAGGGTGAACACTGAAGCTTTCTTT. This sequence encodes CASSAYDRVNTEAFF.

The chain employs TRBV18 and TRBJ2-2; D is perhaps TRBD1 or TRBD2 (5 bases each). Trimming shortened V by 6 bases and J by 5 bases, and 13 bases separated the two germline ends. Germline lookup yields CDR1 KGHSH and CDR2 LQKENI. This CDR3 region has 14 residues. CDR3 DNA: TGTGCCAGCTCGGGACCCAGAATTACCGGGGAGCTGTTTTTT. It is translated as CASSGPRITGELFF.

V usage is TRBV2 and J usage is TRBJ2-2; D is perhaps TRBD1 (5 bases). V lost 5 bases, J lost 6 bases, and 10 bases lay in between. Germline V gives CDR1 SNHLY, CDR2 FYNNEI. The CDR3 sequence is 13 residues long. Here the CDR3 DNA reads TGTGCCAGCAGTAGCAGGGTACCCGGGGAGCTGTTTTTT. It codes for CASSSRVPGELFF.

As regards this clone: Distinct nucleotide sequences in the sample also encode this CDR3. V usage is TRBV18 and J usage is TRBJ2-5; 7 positions agree with TRBD1. CDR3 length equals 14 residues. Trimming at V came to 3 bases and at J to 4 bases, leaving 5 bases not matched to a gene. Germline V lookup: CDR1 KGHSH, CDR2 LQKENI. Here the CDR3 DNA reads TGTGCCAGCTCACCGCAGGGGGTTTCAGAGACCCAGTACTTC. Protein: CASSPQGVSETQYF.